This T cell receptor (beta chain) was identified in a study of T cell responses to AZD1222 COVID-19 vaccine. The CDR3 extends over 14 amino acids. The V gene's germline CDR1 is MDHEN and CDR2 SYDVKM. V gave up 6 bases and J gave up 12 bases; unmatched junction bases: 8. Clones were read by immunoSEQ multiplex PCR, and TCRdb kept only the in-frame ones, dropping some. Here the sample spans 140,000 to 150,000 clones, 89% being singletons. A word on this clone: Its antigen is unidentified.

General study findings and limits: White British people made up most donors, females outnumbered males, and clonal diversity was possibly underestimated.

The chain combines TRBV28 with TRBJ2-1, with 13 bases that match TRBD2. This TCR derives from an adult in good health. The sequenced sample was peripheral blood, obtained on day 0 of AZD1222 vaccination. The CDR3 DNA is TGTGCCAGCAGACGACTAGCGGGAGGCTCTGGGCAGTTCTTC. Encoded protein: CASRRLAGGSGQFF. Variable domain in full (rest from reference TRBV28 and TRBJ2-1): DVKVTQSSRYLVKRTGEKVFLECVQDMDHENMFWYRQDPGLGLRLIYFSYDVKMKEKGDIPEGYSVSREKKERFSLILESASTNQTSMYLCASRRLAGGSGQFFGPGTRLTVL.